These 27 T cell receptor beta chains were sequenced from one sample in a study of cytomegalovirus exposure and HLA in healthy donors. The PCR ran on 60 Vbeta and 13 Jbeta primers. Data came from immunoSEQ multiplex PCR; TCRdb stores just in-frame clones and leaves some out. Of roughly 180,000 clones listed, about 79% were seen once; the top ten hold around 1.6%. What was sequenced was PBMCs. Every receptor here comes from a young man in good health and CMV-seronegative.

The chain is built from TRBV27 and TRBJ1-1, with 8 nucleotides matching TRBD1. There are 14 residues in the CDR3. Germline CDR1 MNHEY, CDR2 SMNVEV (reference sequence). The V gene end was trimmed by 2 bases and the J gene end by 7 bases; junction bases not matched to a gene: 6. The CDR3 region has the DNA TGTGCCAGCAGTTTACTTGACAGGGGAAGTGAAGCTTTCTTT. Translation gives CASSLLDRGSEAFF.

This sequence joins TRBV9 and TRBJ2-3; D unresolved. Trimming took off 4 bases at V and 1 base at J, with 16 bases between the two ends. The CDR3 sequence is 16 residues long. Germline-derived CDR1 and CDR2 are SGDLS and YYNGEE. CDR3 amino acids: CASSPWASPGTDTQYF. CDR3 sequence (DNA): TGTGCCAGCAGCCCCTGGGCCTCACCCGGCACAGATACGCAGTATTTT.

The chain carries TRBV6-5 and TRBJ2-5; 8 positions match TRBD2. The CDR3 extends over 14 amino acids. The J segment lost 4 bases and the V segment lost 7 bases, leaving 8 bases of the junction unmatched. Germline values: CDR1 MNHEY, CDR2 SVGAGI. CDR3 coding DNA: TGTGCCAGCAAACCGCCAGCGGGGGTAGAGACCCAGTACTTC. This codes for CASKPPAGVETQYF.

In this sample, this clone turned up once. The chain employs TRBV10-2 and TRBJ2-1; 9 nucleotides match TRBD1. From germline, CDR1 is WSHSY and CDR2 SAAADI. V shed 8 bases, J shed 2 bases, and the junction held 4 bases outside the gene matches. There are 14 residues in the CDR3. As DNA, the CDR3 is TGCGCCAGCGGGGACAGGGCGGCCTACAATGAGCAGTTCTTC. Translating it yields CASGDRAAYNEQFF.

Remarks on this clone: One end of the junction varies from germline; a read error may be responsible. V and J are TRBV13 and TRBJ2-7, with 9 nucleotides matching TRBD2. This CDR3 has 15 amino acids. The V gene's germline CDR1 is PRHDT and CDR2 FYEKMQ (reference sequence). The CDR3 spells CTSSSRTSEFYEQYF. CDR3 DNA: TGTACCAGCAGCTCACGGACTAGCGAGTTCTACGAGCAGTACTTC.

The chain combines TRBV10-3 with TRBJ1-1; the D gene is possibly TRBD1 (5 bases). With 8 bases removed from V and 2 bases from J, the gap between germline ends came to 12 bases. The germline CDR1 and CDR2 sequences are ENHRY and SYGVKD. This CDR3 contains 13 residues. CDR3 region: CAIRRDLNTEAFF. In DNA form, the CDR3 reads TGTGCCATCCGGAGGGACCTAAACACTGAAGCTTTCTTT.

V gene TRBV27 combines with J gene TRBJ1-2; no definite D call. V lost 0 bases to trimming and J lost 5 bases, with 10 bases between them. Per the germline V gene, CDR1 is MNHEY and CDR2 is SMNVEV (reference sequence). The CDR3 is 14 residues long. Written as DNA, the CDR3 is TGTGCCAGCAGTTTATCTGGATCTAGTTATGGCTACACCTTC. It encodes CASSLSGSSYGYTF.

The gene calls are TRBV30 and TRBJ1-3; D possibly corresponds to TRBD1 (6 bases). V gave up 6 bases and J gave up 0 bases, with 9 bases separating them. This CDR3 region has 13 residues. Per germline, CDR1 GTSNPN and CDR2 SVGIG (reference sequence). The CDR3: CACPGHSGNTIYF. CDR3 DNA sequence: TGTGCCTGTCCGGGACACTCTGGAAACACCATATATTTT.

The V call is TRBV30, the J call TRBJ2-1; tentatively, D is TRBD2 (5 bases). Germline V gene sequence: CDR1 GTSNPN, CDR2 SVGIG (reference sequence). Trimming removed 5 bases at V and 3 bases at J, with 11 bases between. The CDR3 spans 13 residues. CDR3 amino acids: CAWGRARYNEQFF. The CDR3 DNA sequence: TGTGCCTGGGGGCGGGCACGCTACAATGAGCAGTTCTTC.

This clone was picked up one time. The chain couples TRBV2 to TRBJ2-2; 11 bases line up with TRBD1. Germline CDR1 is SNHLY and CDR2 is FYNNEI. CDR3 length: 14 residues. V dropped 7 bases and J dropped 6; count of bases not matched to a gene: 4. The CDR3 sequence: CASTRDRGAGELFF. CDR3 DNA: TGTGCCAGCACCCGGGACAGGGGGGCCGGGGAGCTGTTTTTT. The variable domain in full, completed from reference TRBV2 and TRBJ2-2, reads EPEVTQTPSHQVTQMGQEVILRCVPISNHLYFYWYRQILGQKVEFLVSFYNNEISEKSEIFDDQFSVERPDGSNFTLKIRSTKLEDSAMYFCASTRDRGAGELFFGEGSRLTVL.

The gene calls are TRBV28 and TRBJ2-1; 9 positions match TRBD1. With V trimmed by 6 bases and J by 9 bases, 6 bases remained unmatched. Germline values: CDR1 MDHEN, CDR2 SYDVKM. The CDR3 length is 13 residues. The CDR3 sequence: CASSWGQGAEQFF. The DNA of the CDR3 is TGTGCCAGCAGCTGGGGACAGGGAGCTGAGCAGTTCTTC.

The chain has TRBV7-9 and TRBJ2-7; 7 bases line up with TRBD1. This CDR3 comprises 16 residues. Trimming removed 8 bases from V and 1 base from J; junction bases left unmatched: 14. From germline, CDR1 is SEHNR and CDR2 FQNEAQ (reference sequence). CDR3 amino acids: CASAIQRTGPSYEQYF. CDR3 DNA sequence: TGTGCCAGCGCCATTCAACGGACAGGCCCTTCCTACGAGCAGTACTTC.

This clone appeared once. V gene TRBV9 combines with J gene TRBJ1-5; 9 bases align to TRBD1. J gave up 5 bases and V 0 bases, and 3 bases lay outside the gene matches. Germline-derived CDR1 and CDR2 are SGDLS and YYNGEE. The CDR3 runs 15 residues. The CDR3 sequence: CASSVGTGVDQPQHF. CDR3 nucleotide sequence: TGTGCCAGCAGCGTAGGGACAGGGGTCGATCAGCCCCAGCATTTT.

The rearrangement joins TRBV6-6 to TRBJ1-5; D is uncertain. This CDR3 region has 16 residues. Germline-derived CDR1 and CDR2 are MNHNY and SVGAGI (reference sequence). The V end was cut by 2 bases, the J end by 3 bases, with 14 bases between. The CDR3 DNA sequence: TGTGCCAGCAGTTACGGGGAGAGGTTTTCCAATCAGCCCCAGCATTTT. Translating gives CASSYGERFSNQPQHF.

The gene calls are TRBV30 and TRBJ2-3; 8 bases map to TRBD2. V was pared by 0 bases and J by 6 bases, with 8 bases of the junction left unmatched. This CDR3 has 15 amino acids. Germline V CDR1 and CDR2: GTSNPN, SVGIG (reference sequence). The DNA for the CDR3 is TGTGCCTGGAGTGTACGTCTAGCGGGCCCCGATACGCAGTATTTT. This codes for CAWSVRLAGPDTQYF.

V is TRBV19 and J is TRBJ1-5, with D possibly TRBD1 on 5 matching bases. There are 14 residues in the CDR3. The ends were cut back, 6 bases at V and 5 bases at J, with 14 bases in the middle. Germline V CDR1 and CDR2: LNHDA, SQIVND (reference sequence). CDR3 in DNA: TGTGCCAGTAGGGTCGGACACGGAGATCAGCCCCAGCATTTT. Its protein is CASRVGHGDQPQHF.

This chain links TRBV30 with TRBJ2-7; a weak D match, TRBD2 (6 bases). The V and J ends lost 3 bases and 0 bases respectively, with 15 bases between them. This CDR3 is 15 amino acids long. In germline, CDR1 is GTSNPN, CDR2 SVGIG (reference sequence). The CDR3 loop is CAWRLGSGSSYEQYF. The CDR3 bases are TGTGCCTGGAGGTTGGGTAGCGGCAGCTCCTACGAGCAGTACTTC.

This chain links TRBV28 with TRBJ2-2; no definite D call. This CDR3 spans 14 amino acids. V gave up 9 bases and J gave up 5 bases, with 16 bases separating them. Germline lookup yields CDR1 MDHEN and CDR2 SYDVKM. The CDR3 protein is CARDLVGGTGELFF. The CDR3, as DNA: TGTGCCAGGGATCTAGTGGGTGGGACCGGGGAGCTGTTTTTT.

The V call is TRBV5-1, the J call TRBJ2-5, with a possible D match to TRBD2 (5 bases). The J call may be faulty, since TRBJ2-7 better matches the DNA end. The CDR3 is made up of 14 amino acids. Germline CDR1 SGHRS, CDR2 YFSETQ. The CDR3 DNA follows: TGCGCCAGCAGCCCGACGGGATCCACCTACGAGCAGTACTTC. Its translation is CASSPTGSTYEQYF.

This chain connects TRBV10-3 to TRBJ2-7; 14 nucleotides align to TRBD2. The V and J ends lost 11 bases and 7 bases, in that order; junction bases with no gene match: 13. The CDR3 runs to 15 residues. CDR1 ENHRY and CDR2 SYGVKD come from the germline V gene. The CDR3 DNA reads TGTGCCGCCCGACCGGGACTAGCGGGAGAGAGGGAGCAGTACTTC. Its protein product is CAARPGLAGEREQYF.

The chain has TRBV6-5 and TRBJ2-3; no clear D gene. From germline, CDR1 is MNHEY and CDR2 SVGAGI. The CDR3 has 14 residues. V was shortened by 4 bases and J by 3 bases, with 11 bases between the two germline ends. CDR3 bases: TGTGCCAGCAGTTCCTCCCCCGGGACAGATACGCAGTATTTT. This translates into CASSSSPGTDTQYF.

V gene TRBV10-3 combines with J gene TRBJ2-6, with D perhaps matching TRBD1 (6 bases). The germline V gene encodes CDR1 ENHRY and CDR2 SYGVKD. V lost 10 bases to trimming and J lost 0 bases, with 16 bases between them. This CDR3 spans 16 amino acids. Written as DNA, the CDR3 is TGTGCCACCCGACAGGCTGGAACCTCTGGGGCCAACGTCCTGACTTTC. Translating gives CATRQAGTSGANVLTF.

The chain couples TRBV27 to TRBJ1-4; 8 bases match TRBD1. V shed 2 bases and J 7 bases; nucleotides not matched to a gene: 6. Germline V gives CDR1 MNHEY, CDR2 SMNVEV (reference sequence). The CDR3 length is 15 residues. The CDR3 loop reads CASSLGRGTGEKLFF. In DNA, the CDR3 is TGTGCCAGCAGTTTAGGAAGGGGGACAGGTGAAAAACTGTTTTTT.

The chain has TRBV7-9 and TRBJ1-2; 9 bases line up with TRBD1. This CDR3 spans 19 amino acids. The J segment lost 7 bases and the V segment lost 0 bases, leaving 18 bases of the junction unmatched. Germline CDR1 reads SEHNR; CDR2 reads FQNEAQ (reference sequence). CDR3 nucleotides: TGTGCCAGCAGCTTAGCCCACACCGCCTTCGGACAGGGGCTGGGTGGCTACACCTTC. Encoded protein: CASSLAHTAFGQGLGGYTF.

This clone turned up a few times. V is TRBV9 and J is TRBJ1-2; 7 bases fit TRBD1. The V gene end was trimmed by 0 bases and the J gene end by 3 bases; junction bases not matched to a gene: 8. Looked up from germline, CDR1 is SGDLS and CDR2 is YYNGEE. The CDR3 sequence is 16 residues long. The CDR3 region has the DNA TGTGCCAGCAGCGTAGCGGCAGGGGGAGTATACTATGGCTACACCTTC. Its protein product is CASSVAAGGVYYGYTF.

The chain combines TRBV6-1 with TRBJ1-5; TRBD1 matches 11 bases. Germline lookup yields CDR1 MNHNS and CDR2 SASEGT. After removal of 6 bases from V and 4 bases from J, the junction contained 2 bases not matched to a gene. The CDR3 contains 14 residues. The CDR3 sequence: CASRGQGVNQPQHF. Written as DNA, the CDR3 is TGTGCCAGCAGGGGACAGGGGGTTAATCAGCCCCAGCATTTT.

The chain joins TRBV6-5 to TRBJ1-5; no reliable D call. CDR3 length equals 13 residues. The germline gives CDR1 MNHEY, CDR2 SVGAGI. The V end was cut by 5 bases, the J end by 4 bases, with 9 bases between. The CDR3: CASSEVENQPQHF. As DNA, the CDR3 is TGTGCCAGCAGTGAGGTAGAGAATCAGCCCCAGCATTTT.